This T cell receptor beta chain was sequenced during a study of immune heterogeneity within non-small cell lung tumors. Germline V gives CDR1 SGHVS, CDR2 FQNEAQ. V dropped 4 bases and J dropped 4 bases, with 13 bases sitting between them. CDR3 length: 14 residues. At least ten counts were recorded for this clonotype. TCR beta CDR3 regions came from multiplex PCR with 32 forward V and 13 reverse J primers. TCRdb re-called the multiplex PCR reads through MiXCR, storing one row per CDR3 protein. This sample yields roughly 15,000 distinct CDR3 sequences, of which approximately 30% are seen a single time; about 15% belongs to the top ten. Template material comprised bulk tumor genomic DNA at about 660 ng per sample. Widely spaced biopsies, several per primary tumor, were obtained at surgery. Patients underwent curative surgery for non-small cell lung cancer (untreated and newly diagnosed). Donors were newly diagnosed non-small cell lung cancer patients having surgery with curative intent.

The sequencing input was lung tumor tissue. This sequence was found in a woman between 50 and 59 years old with non-small cell lung cancer. V gene TRBV7-8 combines with J gene TRBJ1-1; D gene ambiguous. CDR3 protein: CASSSGRTVTEAFF. In DNA form, the CDR3 reads TGTGCCAGCAGCTCAGGTCGGACCGTCACTGAAGCTTTCTTT.